This entry lists 22 T cell receptor beta chains sequenced from one sample in a study of blood T cells in healthy people across ages. A second PCR, run for roughly 7 to 11 cycles, used a sample-barcoded 5' primer plus a J-beta primer mix. TCRdb recomputed calls from the 5' RACE reads with MiXCR, one row per CDR3 protein. Here the sample spans approximately 850,000 distinct CDR3 sequences, under 55% being singletons. Source material: blood. The receptor set was obtained from a man aged 60-69 years in good health.

The chain combines TRBV2 with TRBJ2-7, with D tentatively TRBD1 (6 bases). The CDR3 length is 12 residues. Germline V gene data show CDR1 as SNHLY and CDR2 as FYNNEI. V lost 6 bases and J 3 bases, leaving 9 bases between the germline ends. This CDR3 is CASRGADYEQYF. The CDR3 nucleotides read TGTGCCAGCAGGGGGGCGGACTACGAGCAGTACTTC.

The chain uses TRBV6-6 and TRBJ1-6; 8 nucleotides match TRBD1. With V trimmed by 0 bases and J by 10 bases, 5 bases remained unmatched. There are 15 residues in the CDR3. Germline V gene lookup returns CDR1 MNHNY and CDR2 SVGAGI (reference sequence). CDR3 nucleotides: TGTGCCAGCAGTTACTCACAGGGGGTTGGATCACCCCTCCACTTT. Residues: CASSYSQGVGSPLHF.

The CDR3 DNA is TGTGCCAGCAGCTTTCCCCGGAAAATAGGCACAGGTGGGGGGCCAGATACGCAGTATTTT. This gives the protein CASSFPRKIGTGGGPDTQYF. The chain couples TRBV11-1 to TRBJ2-3; perhaps D is TRBD1 or TRBD2 (6 bases each). Germline V gene data show CDR1 as SGHAT and CDR2 as FQDESV (reference sequence). The V end lost 3 bases, the J end lost 4 bases, and 29 bases lay between the germline ends. The CDR3 spans 20 residues.

The V and J genes are TRBV3-1 and TRBJ2-5; 10 bases align to TRBD2. The CDR3 is made up of 16 amino acids. Trimming took 4 bases from V and 5 from J; bases not matched to a gene: 10. Germline loops: CDR1 LGHDT, CDR2 YNNKEL (reference sequence). CDR3 loop: CASSPVPLAGVETQYF. The CDR3, as DNA: TGTGCCAGCAGCCCCGTGCCGCTAGCGGGGGTTGAGACCCAGTACTTC.

This clonotype has only a few counts. This sequence joins TRBV3-1 and TRBJ2-7, with D possibly TRBD1 on 6 matching bases. The V end was cut by 1 base, the J end by 6 bases, with 16 bases between. Germline lookup yields CDR1 LGHDT and CDR2 YNNKEL (reference sequence). The CDR3 runs to 15 residues. CDR3 in DNA: TGTGCCAGCAGCCAAGGGGGGCTGAACTCGGCCGAGCAGTACTTC. This gives the protein CASSQGGLNSAEQYF.

The genes are TRBV7-6 and TRBJ2-7, with 7 bases that match TRBD2. The J segment lost 1 base and the V segment lost 5 bases, leaving 8 bases of the junction unmatched. The CDR3 is made up of 15 amino acids. The germline gives CDR1 SGHVS, CDR2 FNYEAQ. This CDR3 is CASSRNWRGSYEQYF. The CDR3, as DNA: TGTGCCAGCAGCAGAAACTGGCGGGGGTCCTACGAGCAGTACTTC.

This clonotype was counted only a few times. V usage is TRBV24-1 and J usage is TRBJ2-5; 10 positions agree with TRBD1. The V and J ends lost 3 bases and 5 bases, in that order; junction bases with no gene match: 5. Germline CDR1 KGHDR, CDR2 SFDVKD. The length of the CDR3 is 15 residues. CDR3 region: CATSDTTGGEETQYF. For the CDR3, the DNA is TGTGCCACCAGTGATACGACAGGGGGCGAGGAGACCCAGTACTTC.

The rearrangement links TRBV7-2 to TRBJ2-1; 8 bases map to TRBD2. V trimming: 7 bases; J trimming: 8 bases; junction bases outside the gene matches: 13. Germline CDR1 reads SGHTA; CDR2 reads FQGNSA. The CDR3 sequence is 15 residues long. This CDR3 reads CASTSSGGSIDEQFF. CDR3 sequence (DNA): TGTGCCAGCACCTCGAGCGGGGGTTCGATAGATGAGCAGTTCTTC.

This clonotype was detected a few times. The chain joins TRBV29-1 to TRBJ2-1, with TRBD2 matching over 7 bases. In germline, CDR1 is SQVTM, CDR2 ANQGSEA. V shed 3 bases and J 5 bases; nucleotides not matched to a gene: 13. The CDR3 runs 16 residues. The CDR3 region is CSVDWVSGKVNNEQFF. In DNA, the CDR3 is TGCAGCGTTGATTGGGTGAGCGGGAAGGTCAACAATGAGCAGTTCTTC.

This clonotype was picked up a small number of times. This chain joins TRBV6-1 and TRBJ1-4; 7 bases map to TRBD1. The CDR3 has 14 residues. Trimming at V came to 6 bases and at J to 7 bases, leaving 8 bases not matched to a gene. CDR1 and CDR2 (germline): MNHNS, SASEGT. CDR3 sequence: CASSQKGAREKLFF. For the CDR3, the DNA is TGTGCCAGCAGCCAAAAGGGGGCCCGTGAAAAACTGTTTTTT.

The chain combines TRBV30 with TRBJ2-1; a weak D match, TRBD2 (5 bases). The CDR3 is made up of 13 amino acids. Germline V gene lookup returns CDR1 GTSNPN and CDR2 SVGIG (reference sequence). V lost 0 bases and J 7 bases, leaving 10 bases between the germline ends. CDR3 sequence: CAWSVQAVNEQFF. The CDR3 bases are TGTGCCTGGAGTGTACAAGCGGTAAATGAGCAGTTCTTC.

The CDR3 spells CASSLGGPPCNEQFF. The CDR3 region has the DNA TGTGCCAGCAGTCTCGGGGGACCTCCTTGCAATGAGCAGTTCTTC. This chain connects TRBV27 to TRBJ2-1; perhaps TRBD2 as D (6 bases). V gave up 5 bases and J gave up 6 bases, with 17 bases separating them. The CDR3 runs to 15 residues. Germline V gene data show CDR1 as MNHEY and CDR2 as SMNVEV (reference sequence).

The chain carries TRBV20-1 and TRBJ1-2; maybe TRBD1 (6 bases). Germline-derived CDR1 and CDR2 are DFQATT and SNEGSKA (reference sequence). The CDR3 is made up of 14 amino acids. Between the trimmed V and J ends, which lost 4 bases and 1 base, there was a span of 13 bases. CDR3 bases: TGCAGTGCTACCCCGGGGGCAAATAACTATGGCTACACCTTC. Its protein product is CSATPGANNYGYTF.

The rearrangement joins TRBV29-1 to TRBJ2-3; TRBD1 agrees at 9 bases. Germline V gives CDR1 SQVTM, CDR2 ANQGSEA. The V segment lost 6 bases and the J segment 4 bases; nucleotides outside the gene matches: 2. CDR3 length: 12 amino acids. CDR3 in amino acids: CSVRQGADTQYF. DNA of the CDR3: TGCAGCGTGCGACAGGGGGCAGATACGCAGTATTTT.

The rearrangement joins TRBV6-2 or TRBV6-3 to TRBJ2-6; possibly TRBD1 or TRBD2 for D (5 bases each). With 6 bases removed from V and 0 bases from J, the gap between germline ends came to 18 bases. This CDR3 comprises 18 residues. The germline gives CDR1 MNHEY, CDR2 SVGEGT. The CDR3 DNA reads TGTGCCAGCAGCCCTCGACAGAGGGTAAACTCTGGGGCCAACGTCCTGACTTTC. It encodes CASSPRQRVNSGANVLTF.

Of note for this clonotype: This may arise from a read error, as a much more abundant clone is one base away. In DNA form, the CDR3 reads TGCGCCAGCAGCCGAGACCAGGGGACAGGCTATGGCTACACCTTC. Translation gives CASSRDQGTGYGYTF. This chain connects TRBV4-1 to TRBJ1-2; 8 bases are a match to TRBD1. Per germline, CDR1 MGHRA and CDR2 YSYEKL. V was pared by 4 bases and J by 4 bases, with 8 bases of the junction left unmatched. The CDR3 has 15 amino acids.

J is TRBJ2-6 and V is TRBV7-3; 8 nucleotides match TRBD2. This CDR3 is built from 16 residues. With V trimmed by 5 bases and J by 0 bases, 3 bases remained unmatched. Germline V gene sequence: CDR1 SGHTA, CDR2 FQGTGA. CDR3 in amino acids: CASSAGGPSGANVLTF. CDR3 DNA sequence: TGTGCCAGCAGCGCGGGAGGTCCCTCTGGGGCCAACGTCCTGACTTTC.

As to this clonotype: Sequence at one end of the junction differs from germline and may be a read error. The chain joins TRBV7-9 to TRBJ1-1, with 7 bases lining up with TRBD1. There are 15 residues in the CDR3. The germline CDR1 and CDR2 sequences are SEHNR and FQNEAQ (reference sequence). Written as DNA, the CDR3 is TGTGCCAGCAGCTCGCAAACAGGGGTGAAAACTGAAGCTTTCTTT. Residues: CASSSQTGVKTEAFF.

This clonotype was found once. The chain joins TRBV12-3 or TRBV12-4 to TRBJ2-3; tentatively, D is TRBD1 (5 bases). V was clipped by 5 bases and J by 14 bases, with 17 bases between them. The CDR3 is 12 residues long. DNA for the CDR3: TGTGCCAGCAGTCCGCAGCAGGGCCCCGCGTATTTT. Translating it yields CASSPQQGPAYF.

The chain links TRBV7-9 to TRBJ1-5; D gene ambiguous. The CDR3 covers 16 residues. V was clipped by 5 bases and J by 0 bases, with 14 bases between them. Germline assignment: CDR1 SEHNR and CDR2 FQNEAQ (reference sequence). As DNA, the CDR3 is TGTGCCAGCAGCCCCTCCGGTTATGGTAGCAATCAGCCCCAGCATTTT. Translated, it gives CASSPSGYGSNQPQHF.

The chain employs TRBV7-9 and TRBJ2-3; 9 bases are shared with TRBD2. J was trimmed by 3 bases and V by 6 bases; bases with no gene match: 4. CDR1 SEHNR and CDR2 FQNEAQ come from the germline V gene (reference sequence). This CDR3 comprises 14 residues. CDR3 coding DNA: TGTGCCAGCAGTAGGACTAGCGTAACAGATACGCAGTATTTT. Translated, it gives CASSRTSVTDTQYF. The full variable domain, completed using reference TRBV7-9 and TRBJ2-3, is DTGVSQNPRHKITKRGQNVTFRCDPISEHNRLYWYRQTLGQGPEFLTYFQNEAQLEKSRLLSDRFSAERPKGSFSTLEIQRTEQGDSAMYLCASSRTSVTDTQYFGPGTRLTVL.

In this sample, this clonotype turned up a few times. The rearrangement joins TRBV29-1 to TRBJ1-2; D possibly corresponds to TRBD1 (6 bases). V lost 4 bases and J lost 8, with 14 bases in between. CDR1 and CDR2 from the germline V gene are SQVTM and ANQGSEA. The CDR3 covers 12 residues. Written as DNA, the CDR3 is TGCAGCGTTGGCCTACAGGGTTACGGCTACACCTTC. This codes for CSVGLQGYGYTF. The entire variable domain, with the rest obtained from reference TRBV29-1 and TRBJ1-2, is as follows: SAVISQKPSRDICQRGTSLTIQCQVDSQVTMMFWYRQQPGQSLTLIATANQGSEATYESGFVIDKFPISRPNLTFSTLTVSNMSPEDSSIYLCSVGLQGYGYTFGSGTRLTVV.